Listed below are T cell receptor beta chains from one sample, sequenced in a study of blood T cell repertoires in COVID-19. Repertoires were generated with immunoSEQ multiplex PCR, while TCRdb's copy carries only in-frame clones and drops some. The table includes approximately 310,000 clones, about nine tenths detected once. Sequences were obtained from peripheral blood. These receptors were obtained from a man over 45 with active or convalescent COVID-19. CDR3s include the opening cysteine and the closing phenylalanine or tryptophan. D genes are given only for firm matches. Size is stated for part of the rows, as once, few or many counts, or as a class when the clone is expanded.

j_gene | abundance | d_gene | len | v_gene | CDR3aa | CDR3nt
TRBJ1-5 | - | - | 15 | TRBV4-3 | CASSQEEGGNQPQHF | TGCGCCAGCAGCCAAGAGGAAGGGGGAAATCAGCCCCAGCATTTT
TRBJ2-1 | - | - | 14 | TRBV19 | CASRDYEGYNEQFF | TGTGCCAGTAGGGACTATGAGGGGTACAATGAGCAGTTCTTC
TRBJ1-1 | - | TRBD1 | 14 | TRBV7-3 | CASSVDRGHTEAFF | TGTGCCAGCAGCGTAGACAGGGGACACACTGAAGCTTTCTTT
TRBJ1-4 | once | TRBD1 | 14 | TRBV27 | CASSWTGANEKLFF | TGTGCCAGCAGCTGGACAGGGGCTAATGAAAAACTGTTTTTT
TRBJ2-1 | - | TRBD2 | 15 | TRBV5-4 | CATHSGGAAYNEQFF | TGTGCGACCCATAGCGGGGGGGCCGCCTACAATGAGCAGTTCTTC
TRBJ2-4 | - | TRBD2 | 21 | TRBV5-1 | CASSPGLAGFKRVLTKNIQYF | TGCGCCAGCAGTCCGGGACTAGCGGGCTTTAAAAGGGTTTTGACCAAAAACATTCAGTACTTC
TRBJ1-4 | - | TRBD1 | 13 | TRBV6-5 | CASLRGPREKLFF | TGTGCCAGTTTGAGGGGGCCCCGGGAAAAACTGTTTTTT
TRBJ2-1 | - | - | 15 | TRBV27 | CASRPRGAIFDEQFF | TGTGCCAGCAGACCCCGGGGGGCTATCTTCGATGAGCAGTTCTTC
TRBJ2-1 | - | TRBD2 | 15 | TRBV7-3 | CASSRLAGSYNEQFF | TGTGCCAGCAGCCGTTTAGCGGGATCGTACAATGAGCAGTTCTTC
TRBJ1-2 | - | - | 15 | TRBV5-6 | CASSYWYRKGYGYTF | TGTGCCAGCAGCTATTGGTACAGAAAAGGCTATGGCTACACCTTC
TRBJ1-4 | once | - | 15 | TRBV6-5 | CASSYGTRQIEKLFF | TGTGCCAGCAGTTACGGTACCAGGCAGATTGAAAAACTGTTTTTT
TRBJ2-1 | - | - | 16 | TRBV7-2 | CASSLASWSSYNEQFF | TGTGCCAGCAGCTTAGCCTCATGGAGCTCCTACAATGAGCAGTTCTTC
TRBJ1-4 | - | - | 17 | TRBV5-1 | CASSLAPRVGGSEKLFF | TGCGCCAGCAGCTTGGCCCCCCGGGTCGGGGGAAGTGAAAAACTGTTTTTT
TRBJ2-5 | - | - | 15 | TRBV24-1 | CATSDLGDKQETQYF | TGTGCCACCAGTGATTTGGGGGACAAACAAGAGACCCAGTACTTC
TRBJ2-3 | - | - | 16 | TRBV3-1/TRBV3-2 | CASSLLLGGSTDTQYF | TGTGCCAGCAGCCTACTTCTAGGCGGGAGCACAGATACGCAGTATTTT
TRBJ1-5 | - | TRBD1 | 14 | TRBV18 | CASSGGQVVQPQHF | TGTGCCAGCTCAGGGGGACAGGTTGTTCAGCCCCAGCATTTT
TRBJ2-7 | - | TRBD1 | 15 | TRBV7-2 | CASSLAGTGGYEQYF | TGTGCCAGCAGCCTGGCCGGGACAGGGGGCTACGAGCAGTACTTC
TRBJ1-2 | few | - | 13 | TRBV28 | CASREDSLGGYTF | TGTGCCAGCAGGGAGGACAGTCTTGGCGGCTACACCTTC
TRBJ1-5 | - | TRBD1 | 15 | TRBV28 | CASSFDRGSNQPQHF | TGTGCCAGCAGTTTTGACAGGGGGAGCAATCAGCCCCAGCATTTT
TRBJ2-2 | - | - | 14 | TRBV5-1 | CASSLGGNTGELFF | TGCGCCAGCAGCTTGGGGGGCAACACCGGGGAGCTGTTTTTT
TRBJ2-1 | - | - | 16 | TRBV18 | CASSPLPLSSYNEQFF | TGTGCCAGCTCACCACTGCCGCTGAGCTCCTACAATGAGCAGTTCTTC
TRBJ1-1 | - | - | 15 | TRBV7-9 | CASSPETRVRTEAFF | TGTGCCAGCAGCCCCGAGACCAGGGTGCGGACTGAAGCTTTCTTT
TRBJ1-1 | - | TRBD1 | 14 | TRBV6-5 | CASSPGQAWTEAFF | TGTGCCAGCAGCCCAGGACAGGCGTGGACTGAAGCTTTCTTT
TRBJ2-2 | - | TRBD1 | 15 | TRBV18 | CASSPTGGNTGELFF | TGTGCCAGCTCACCGACAGGGGGTAACACCGGGGAGCTGTTTTTT
TRBJ2-2 | - | TRBD1 | 15 | TRBV27 | CASRRGQANTGELFF | TGTGCCAGCAGACGGGGACAGGCTAACACCGGGGAGCTGTTTTTT
TRBJ2-5 | - | - | 15 | TRBV6-5 | CASSYGHGGQETQYF | TGTGCCAGCAGTTACGGGCACGGAGGGCAAGAGACCCAGTACTTC
TRBJ2-3 | - | TRBD2 | 15 | TRBV18 | CASSPPSGRADTQYF | TGTGCCAGCTCACCACCTAGCGGGAGAGCGGATACGCAGTATTTT
TRBJ1-2 | - | TRBD1 | 15 | TRBV10-3 | CAISEDRDRAGGYTF | TGTGCCATCAGTGAGGACCGGGACAGGGCTGGCGGCTACACCTTC
TRBJ1-2 | - | - | 16 | TRBV5-1 | CASSLEGSWGSYGYTF | TGCGCCAGCAGCTTGGAGGGGTCTTGGGGATCCTATGGCTACACCTTC
TRBJ1-2 | few | TRBD1 | 14 | TRBV9 | CASSVGTGNYGYTF | TGTGCCAGCAGCGTAGGGACAGGGAACTATGGCTACACCTTC
TRBJ2-3 | - | - | 15 | TRBV6-5 | CASRKAAGGTDTQYF | TGTGCCAGCAGGAAAGCAGCGGGTGGCACAGATACGCAGTATTTT
TRBJ1-3 | - | - | 12 | TRBV29-1 | CSGLGLGNTIYF | TGCAGCGGCTTGGGGCTTGGAAACACCATATATTTT
TRBJ2-1 | - | - | 15 | TRBV28 | CASSRPTASYNEQFF | TGTGCCAGCAGCCGGCCGACAGCCTCCTACAATGAGCAGTTCTTC
TRBJ2-7 | - | - | 14 | TRBV29-1 | CSVVGGKRGYEQYF | TGCAGCGTTGTTGGCGGAAAAAGAGGGTACGAGCAGTACTTC
TRBJ2-4 | - | TRBD2 | 17 | TRBV7-9 | CASSLLRGEGAKNIQYF | TGTGCCAGCAGCCTGCTTCGCGGGGAGGGCGCCAAAAACATTCAGTACTTC
TRBJ2-3 | - | TRBD2 | 15 | TRBV4-2 | CASSPGLAGTDTQYF | TGTGCCAGCAGCCCGGGACTAGCGGGCACAGATACGCAGTATTTT
TRBJ2-1 | once | - | 15 | TRBV7-3 | CASSSRQGSYNEQFF | TGTGCCAGCAGCTCACGCCAGGGTTCCTACAATGAGCAGTTCTTC
TRBJ1-2 | few | - | 13 | TRBV5-1 | CASSLAGGDGYTF | TGCGCCAGCAGCTTGGCTGGGGGGGATGGCTACACCTTC
TRBJ2-1 | few | TRBD2 | 12 | TRBV7-9 | CASNGGSNEQFF | TGTGCCAGCAACGGGGGGAGCAATGAGCAGTTCTTC
TRBJ2-3 | - | TRBD2 | 14 | TRBV2 | CASLAGISTDTQYF | TGTGCCAGTTTAGCGGGAATTAGCACAGATACGCAGTATTTT
TRBJ2-3 | - | TRBD1 | 16 | TRBV7-9 | CASSPGTGGFTDTQYF | TGTGCCAGCAGCCCCGGGACAGGAGGATTCACAGATACGCAGTATTTT
TRBJ2-1 | few | TRBD2 | 14 | TRBV29-1 | CSVGPSGTYNEQFF | TGCAGCGTGGGGCCTAGCGGGACCTACAATGAGCAGTTCTTC
TRBJ1-5 | - | - | 15 | TRBV2 | CASSERGSYNQPQHF | TGTGCCAGCAGTGAAAGGGGATCTTACAATCAGCCCCAGCATTTT
TRBJ2-3 | once | TRBD2 | 15 | TRBV5-1 | CASSLSSGSTDTQYF | TGCGCCAGCAGCTTATCTAGCGGGAGCACAGATACGCAGTATTTT
TRBJ1-6 | - | - | 12 | TRBV30 | CAWTQYNSPLHF | TGTGCCTGGACACAATATAATTCACCCCTCCACTTT
TRBJ1-1 | - | - | 15 | TRBV19 | CATLPMSAHVTEAFF | TGTGCCACTCTCCCTATGTCAGCGCACGTCACTGAAGCTTTCTTT
TRBJ1-3 | - | - | 16 | TRBV4-2 | CASSLKPGLAGNTIYF | TGTGCCAGCAGCCTGAAGCCCGGTCTAGCGGGAAACACCATATATTTT
TRBJ1-4 | few | - | 13 | TRBV4-2 | CASSQDTVEKLFF | TGTGCCAGCAGCCAAGATACGGTCGAAAAACTGTTTTTT
TRBJ2-7 | - | - | 13 | TRBV2 | CASTEPDSYEQYF | TGTGCCAGCACCGAACCGGACAGTTACGAGCAGTACTTC
TRBJ2-2 | - | - | 16 | TRBV7-3 | CASSLTSSGDAGELFF | TGTGCCAGCAGCTTAACATCGTCAGGGGATGCCGGGGAGCTGTTTTTT
TRBJ1-3 | once | - | 16 | TRBV2 | CASSYGLPWSGNTIYF | TGTGCCAGCAGCTACGGACTGCCCTGGTCTGGAAACACCATATATTTT
TRBJ1-4 | - | - | 15 | TRBV4-3 | CASTTSTGENEKLFF | TGCGCCAGCACCACCTCGACAGGAGAAAATGAAAAACTGTTTTTT
TRBJ1-2 | - | - | 12 | TRBV4-3 | CASSQASYGYTF | TGCGCCAGCAGCCAGGCCTCGTATGGCTACACCTTC